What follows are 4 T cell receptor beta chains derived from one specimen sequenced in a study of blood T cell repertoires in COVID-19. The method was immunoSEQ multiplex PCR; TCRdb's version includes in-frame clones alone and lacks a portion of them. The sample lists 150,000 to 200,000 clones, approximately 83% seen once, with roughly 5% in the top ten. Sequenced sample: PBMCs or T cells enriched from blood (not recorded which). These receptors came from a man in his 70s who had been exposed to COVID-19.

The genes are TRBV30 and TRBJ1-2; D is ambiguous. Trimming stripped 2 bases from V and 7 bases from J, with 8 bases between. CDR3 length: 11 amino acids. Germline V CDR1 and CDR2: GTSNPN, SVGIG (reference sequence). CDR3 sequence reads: CAWSLNGGYTF. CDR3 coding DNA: TGTGCCTGGAGTCTGAACGGTGGCTACACCTTC.

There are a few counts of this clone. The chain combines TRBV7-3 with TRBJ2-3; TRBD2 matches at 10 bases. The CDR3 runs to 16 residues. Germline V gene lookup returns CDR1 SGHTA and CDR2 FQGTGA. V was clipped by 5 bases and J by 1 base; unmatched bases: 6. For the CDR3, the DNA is TGTGCCAGCAGCCCCACTACTAGCGGGGGCACAGATACGCAGTATTTT. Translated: CASSPTTSGGTDTQYF.

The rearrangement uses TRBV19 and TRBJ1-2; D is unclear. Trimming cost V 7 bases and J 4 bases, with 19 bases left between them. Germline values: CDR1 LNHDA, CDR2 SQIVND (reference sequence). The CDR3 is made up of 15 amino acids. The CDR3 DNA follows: TGTGCCAGTAAATCGGGCGACGGGAGACTCTATGGCTACACCTTC. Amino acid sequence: CASKSGDGRLYGYTF.

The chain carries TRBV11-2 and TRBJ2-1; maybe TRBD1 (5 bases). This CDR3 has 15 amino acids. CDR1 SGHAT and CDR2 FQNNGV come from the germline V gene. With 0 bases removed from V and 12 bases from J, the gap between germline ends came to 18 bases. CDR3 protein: CASSLDRQGLSVQFF. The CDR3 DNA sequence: TGTGCCAGCAGCTTAGATCGTCAGGGTTTAAGTGTGCAGTTCTTC.